These 25 T cell receptor beta chains came from one sample sequenced in a study of T cell repertoires in cytomegalovirus infection. No antigen has been assigned to these receptors. TCRdb reprocessed the reads with MiXCR, giving one entry per CDR3 protein. The table lists roughly 920,000 distinct CDR3 sequences, around 30% of them singletons. The specimen was cultured CD8+ T cells from PBMCs, collected from culture after CMV antigen stimulation. The receptors shown here come from a human donor in good health (CMV status not recorded). Some clones in this sample may be carry-over from other donors' samples.

This clonotype was detected a few times. The chain joins TRBV7-9 to TRBJ1-1; 10 bases are a match to TRBD1. J lost 5 bases, V lost 7 bases, and 16 bases had no gene match. The CDR3 runs 17 residues. In germline, CDR1 is SEHNR, CDR2 FQNEAQ (reference sequence). The DNA for the CDR3 is TGTGCCAGCACCCTCCTGACAGGGGGCGCCGAACGGACTGAAGCTTTCTTT. Amino acids: CASTLLTGGAERTEAFF. The variable domain in full, with the rest retrieved from reference TRBV7-9 and TRBJ1-1, is DTGVSQNPRHKITKRGQNVTFRCDPISEHNRLYWYRQTLGQGPEFLTYFQNEAQLEKSRLLSDRFSAERPKGSFSTLEIQRTEQGDSAMYLCASTLLTGGAERTEAFFGQGTRLTVV.

This clonotype was observed a handful of times. Its ends do not fully match the called genes, so a read error is possible. This rearrangement joins TRBV7-7 to TRBJ1-4; D possibly corresponds to TRBD1 (6 bases). Germline CDR1 and CDR2: SSHAT and FNYEAQ (reference sequence). The CDR3 totals 13 residues. CDR3: CASSLEGDEKLFF. The CDR3 nucleotides read TGTGCTAGCAGCTTAGAGGGGGATGAAAAACTGTTTTTT.

The rearrangement links TRBV12-3 or TRBV12-4 to TRBJ1-2; maybe TRBD1 (5 bases). This CDR3 is built from 12 residues. V was trimmed by 8 bases and J by 8 bases, leaving 15 bases between them. The CDR3 coding sequence is TGTGCCAGCCCCTCCCCGGGGGGGGGCTACACCTTC. Translation: CASPSPGGGYTF.

The chain is built from TRBV7-3 and TRBJ1-4, with D perhaps matching TRBD1 (5 bases). CDR1 and CDR2 (germline): SGHTA, FQGTGA. V lost 5 bases to trimming and J lost 7 bases, with 20 bases between them. The CDR3 has 16 amino acids. The CDR3 loop is CASSPGTARGSEKLFF. The DNA for the CDR3 is TGTGCCAGCAGCCCCGGGACCGCAAGAGGATCTGAAAAACTGTTTTTT.

This clonotype has just a few counts. This chain uses TRBV20-1 with TRBJ2-3; D gene unclear. The V and J ends lost 5 bases and 8 bases respectively, with 11 bases between them. This CDR3 is built from 11 residues. Germline V CDR1 and CDR2: DFQATT, SNEGSKA (reference sequence). The DNA of the CDR3 is TGCAGTGCTGAGACTTCGTCTACGCAGTATTTT. Residues: CSAETSSTQYF.

This chain connects TRBV11-2 to TRBJ1-1, with D possibly matching TRBD1 (5 bases). Trimming shortened V by 4 bases and J by 1 base, and 13 bases separated the two germline ends. This CDR3 spans 15 amino acids. CDR1 is SGHAT and CDR2 is FQNNGV in the germline V gene. CDR3 sequence reads: CASSSYPGANTEAFF. The CDR3 bases are TGTGCCAGCAGCTCCTACCCCGGGGCGAACACTGAAGCTTTCTTT.

This sequence joins TRBV12-3 or TRBV12-4 and TRBJ1-2, with TRBD1 identical over 9 bases. CDR3 size: 13 residues. The ends lost 7 bases at V and 7 bases at J; junction bases unmatched: 7. CDR3 in amino acids: CASTLGQGSGYTF. DNA of the CDR3: TGTGCCAGCACCTTGGGACAGGGCTCTGGCTACACCTTC.

The chain combines TRBV13 with TRBJ2-3; D is perhaps TRBD2 (5 bases). CDR3 size: 14 residues. Trimming stripped 5 bases from V and 4 bases from J, with 13 bases between. Per germline, CDR1 PRHDT and CDR2 FYEKMQ (reference sequence). In DNA form, the CDR3 reads TGTGCCAGCAGCGAAGGGCGGCGGGCAGATACGCAGTATTTT. Amino acid sequence: CASSEGRRADTQYF.

This chain uses TRBV28 with TRBJ1-5; D ambiguous. The V end was cut by 2 bases, the J end by 0 bases, with 8 bases between. Germline values: CDR1 MDHEN, CDR2 SYDVKM. The CDR3 extends over 15 amino acids. The CDR3 region has the DNA TGTGCCAGCAGTTTAAGGCCGATTAGCAATCAGCCCCAGCATTTT. It codes for CASSLRPISNQPQHF.

As DNA, the CDR3 is TGTGCCAGCAGTTACTCAGGACAGGGGATTGACGGGCACGAGCAGTACTTC. It is translated as CASSYSGQGIDGHEQYF. The V and J genes are TRBV6-5 and TRBJ2-7, with 9 positions matching TRBD1. The CDR3 is 17 residues long. V lost 0 bases, J lost 5 bases, and 11 bases stayed unmatched. Per the germline V gene, CDR1 is MNHEY and CDR2 is SVGAGI.

This clonotype has more than one count but fewer than ten. The chain recombines TRBV7-6 with TRBJ1-1; D not resolved. The CDR3 covers 15 residues. Trimming removed 1 base from V and 11 bases from J, with 20 bases in between. Germline CDR1 is SGHVS and CDR2 is FNYEAQ. DNA for the CDR3: TGTGCCAGCAGCTTAGATGGCCCTGGCGAGGGTACGGCTTTCTTT. This sequence encodes CASSLDGPGEGTAFF.

This clonotype was seen many times. The J gene is TRBJ1-1, the V gene TRBV7-6; perhaps TRBD1 as D (5 bases). Germline-derived CDR1 and CDR2 are SGHVS and FNYEAQ. The CDR3 sequence is 16 residues long. V was shortened by 5 bases and J by 1 base, with 17 bases between the two germline ends. The CDR3 spells CASSPTGLFQNTEAFF. In DNA, the CDR3 is TGTGCCAGCAGCCCCACGGGACTTTTCCAGAACACTGAAGCTTTCTTT.

The chain recombines TRBV6-6 with TRBJ2-3; D is ambiguous. The CDR3 has 11 residues. CDR1 is MNHNY and CDR2 is SVGAGI in the germline V gene (reference sequence). Between the trimmed V and J ends, which lost 5 bases and 6 bases, there was a span of 6 bases. CDR3 sequence: CASSTWDTQYF. The CDR3 DNA reads TGTGCCAGCAGTACTTGGGATACGCAGTATTTT.

The chain recombines TRBV24-1 with TRBJ2-1, with D perhaps given as TRBD1 or TRBD2 (6 bases each). Trimming left V 7 bases short and J 4 bases short, with 13 bases between. In germline, CDR1 is KGHDR, CDR2 SFDVKD. The CDR3 consists of 14 residues. In nucleotides, the CDR3 is TGTGCCACCAGCGTCGGAGGGGGATACAATGAGCAGTTCTTC. It specifies CATSVGGGYNEQFF.

The chain recombines TRBV19 with TRBJ1-5; 7 bases line up with TRBD1. This CDR3 is 15 amino acids long. The J segment lost 0 bases and the V segment lost 7 bases, leaving 6 bases of the junction unmatched. The germline V gene has CDR1 LNHDA and CDR2 SQIVND (reference sequence). CDR3 protein: CASKITGDSNQPQHF. As DNA, the CDR3 is TGTGCCAGTAAGATCACAGGGGATAGCAATCAGCCCCAGCATTTT.

This clonotype was detected only a few times. This chain connects TRBV5-6 to TRBJ1-1; 9 bases match TRBD1. This CDR3 spans 16 amino acids. CDR1 is SGHDT, CDR2 YYEEEE, per germline. V shed 4 bases, J shed 0 bases, and the junction held 7 bases outside the gene matches. The CDR3 nucleotides are TGTGCCAGCAGCCCGGGGACAGGGCTCATGAACACTGAAGCTTTCTTT. Protein sequence: CASSPGTGLMNTEAFF.

This clonotype appeared a few times. The rearrangement links TRBV12-5 to TRBJ2-7, with unresolved D. This CDR3 comprises 13 residues. V lost 5 bases and J lost 6, with 14 bases in between. Germline CDR1 is LGHNT and CDR2 is FRNRAP. The CDR3: CASGPNPGSEQYF. CDR3 coding DNA: TGTGCTAGTGGTCCAAATCCTGGAAGCGAGCAGTACTTC.

The chain recombines TRBV15 with TRBJ2-5, with unresolved D. CDR1 is LNHNV, CDR2 YYDKDF, per germline (reference sequence). This CDR3 spans 14 amino acids. Trimming took 5 bases from V and 5 from J, leaving 15 bases between them. CDR3 bases: TGTGCCACCAGCTCCTGGCCTGCGGAGGAGACCCAGTACTTC. This sequence encodes CATSSWPAEETQYF.

The rearrangement uses TRBV7-9 and TRBJ2-5, with 9 nucleotides matching TRBD1. CDR3 length: 15 residues. Trimming took 1 base from V and 5 from J; bases not matched to a gene: 5. CDR1 and CDR2 from the germline V gene are SEHNR and FQNEAQ (reference sequence). The CDR3 protein is CASSLGTGDAETQYF. The CDR3 nucleotides are TGTGCCAGCAGCTTAGGGACAGGGGATGCGGAGACCCAGTACTTC.

This clonotype was picked up many times. The rearrangement joins TRBV12-3 or TRBV12-4 to TRBJ2-3; 11 bases agree with TRBD2. J was trimmed by 5 bases and V by 5 bases; bases with no gene match: 15. This CDR3 spans 18 amino acids. The CDR3 coding sequence is TGTGCCAGCAGTGAGGGTGTTTTTAGCGGGGGGGCGGGAGATACGCAGTATTTT. It translates to CASSEGVFSGGAGDTQYF.

This clonotype came up a few times. The J gene is TRBJ2-7, the V gene TRBV2, with a possible D match to TRBD1 (5 bases). The CDR3 is made up of 19 amino acids. V lost 5 bases to trimming and J lost 4 bases, with 30 bases between them. Germline values: CDR1 SNHLY, CDR2 FYNNEI. Here the CDR3 DNA reads TGTGCCAGCAGTCCCCGTGAAGCGCGAGGTATAGGGGTCGCGTACGAGCAGTACTTC. Its protein product is CASSPREARGIGVAYEQYF.

This clonotype was seen a few times. The chain links TRBV12-3 or TRBV12-4 to TRBJ1-2; D unclear. The CDR3 runs to 14 residues. Deletions cut 5 bases from V and 4 bases from J, with 14 bases between. CDR3 nucleotide sequence: TGTGCCAGCAGTCCAGCTAGGCAGACCTATGGCTACACCTTC. This translates into CASSPARQTYGYTF.

Concerning this clonotype itself: The junction departs from the called germline gene at one end, perhaps through a read error. This chain joins TRBV25-1 and TRBJ1-2; TRBD1 agrees at 9 bases. This CDR3 is 14 amino acids long. The germline CDR1 and CDR2 sequences are MGHDK and SYGVNS. CDR3 in DNA: TGTGCCAGCAGCAGACAGGGGGAGAACTATGGCTACACCTTT. Its translation is CASSRQGENYGYTF.

This clonotype showed up just a few times. The chain combines TRBV15 with TRBJ2-2; no reliable D call. This CDR3 comprises 16 residues. V was trimmed by 1 base and J by 1 base, leaving 10 bases between them. Germline V gene data show CDR1 as LNHNV and CDR2 as YYDKDF (reference sequence). The CDR3: CATSRASDGNTGELFF. The CDR3 coding sequence is TGTGCCACCAGCAGAGCCTCGGACGGGAACACCGGGGAGCTGTTTTTT.

The rearrangement joins TRBV6-2 or TRBV6-3 to TRBJ1-5, with unresolved D. The CDR3 sequence is 15 residues long. V lost 2 bases, J lost 0 bases, and 8 bases lay in between. Germline V gene data show CDR1 as MNHEY and CDR2 as SVGEGT. The CDR3 sequence: CASSYRWDSNQPQHF. CDR3 DNA: TGTGCCAGCAGTTACAGGTGGGATAGCAATCAGCCCCAGCATTTT.